These 24 T cell receptor beta chains originate from one sample sequenced in a study of T cells in Graves' hyperthyroidism and ophthalmopathy. What was amplified from RNA transcripts were TCR beta CDR3 regions. RT-PCR in the first round (using the HTBI primer set) targeted the TCR CDR3. A single record per CDR3 protein comes from TCRdb applying MiXCR to the multiplex PCR reads. In the table there are about 700,000 distinct CDR3 sequences, around 15% of which are singletons. Sample: blood. These receptors came from a woman aged 18-29 years with Graves' hyperthyroidism.

This clonotype was seen at least ten times. This chain connects TRBV18 to TRBJ1-2; 7 nucleotides match TRBD1. Germline trimming cut 8 bases from V and 1 base from J; bases unmatched to any gene: 4. This CDR3 has 13 residues. Germline loops: CDR1 KGHSH, CDR2 LQKENI. DNA of the CDR3: TGTGCCAGCCGCCGGGACAGTAACTATGGCTACACCTTC. Translated, it gives CASRRDSNYGYTF.

A few counts support this clonotype. This sequence joins TRBV7-2 and TRBJ2-2; D gene unclear. The CDR3 consists of 14 residues. Germline-derived CDR1 and CDR2 are SGHTA and FQGNSA. V shed 9 bases and J shed 6 bases, with 17 bases lying between them. CDR3 residues: CARPISQWAGELFF. The CDR3 DNA reads TGTGCCAGGCCAATATCGCAGTGGGCCGGGGAGCTGTTTTTT.

In its sample, this clonotype was seen a few times. The genes are TRBV7-8 and TRBJ1-2; TRBD1 is a possible D gene (6 bases). The CDR3 has 14 amino acids. The germline V and J ends were trimmed by 5 bases and 2 bases, with 12 bases remaining between them. Per germline, CDR1 SGHVS and CDR2 FQNEAQ. In DNA, the CDR3 is TGTGCCAGCAGCCGTAGTACAGGGAACTATGGCTACACCTTC. Protein: CASSRSTGNYGYTF. The full variable domain, with the rest looked up from reference TRBV7-8 and TRBJ1-2, is GAGVSQSPRYKVAKRGQDVALRCDPISGHVSLFWYQQALGQGPEFLTYFQNEAQLDKSGLPSDRFFAERPEGSVSTLKIQRTQQEDSAVYLCASSRSTGNYGYTFGSGTRLTVV.

This clonotype was observed a few times. This chain joins TRBV6-2 or TRBV6-3 and TRBJ2-3, with D perhaps matching TRBD2 (5 bases). V lost 7 bases and J 0 bases, leaving 14 bases between the germline ends. The CDR3 is made up of 15 amino acids. Germline loops: CDR1 MNHEY, CDR2 SVGEGT. The CDR3 protein is CASKDAGLSTDTQYF. CDR3 bases: TGTGCCAGCAAGGACGCAGGACTTAGCACAGATACGCAGTATTTT.

This clonotype was picked up a small number of times. The gene calls are TRBV7-3 and TRBJ1-6, with D uncertain. CDR1 and CDR2 (germline): SGHTA, FQGTGA. The V end lost 2 bases, the J end lost 7 bases, and 12 bases lay between the germline ends. The CDR3 length is 15 residues. CDR3 loop: CASSLSASPNSPLHF. The CDR3 nucleotides are TGTGCCAGCAGCTTATCAGCCAGCCCGAATTCACCCCTCCACTTT.

The chain is built from TRBV4-1 and TRBJ1-1; D unclear. This CDR3 contains 15 residues. From germline, CDR1 is MGHRA and CDR2 YSYEKL. The V and J ends lost 2 bases and 2 bases respectively, with 12 bases between them. CDR3 amino acids: CASSQPTGANTEAFF. The CDR3 bases are TGCGCCAGCAGCCAACCGACGGGAGCCAACACTGAAGCTTTCTTT.

This clonotype showed up many times. The CDR3 DNA is TGCGCCAGCAGCGATGGACTAGCGAGCCGTCAGTTCTTC. Residues: CASSDGLASRQFF. The gene calls are TRBV5-1 and TRBJ2-1, with 9 bases that match TRBD2. Per germline, CDR1 SGHRS and CDR2 YFSETQ. V shed 4 bases, J shed 13 bases, and the junction held 9 bases outside the gene matches. This CDR3 comprises 13 residues.

This clonotype has just a few counts. The chain combines TRBV7-9 with TRBJ2-7, with TRBD2 as a possible D gene (5 bases). Trimming pared 5 bases from V and 2 bases from J, leaving 10 bases between. The CDR3 loop spans 13 amino acids. Germline V gene data show CDR1 as SEHNR and CDR2 as FQNEAQ (reference sequence). As DNA, the CDR3 is TGTGCCAGCAGCCCGGGATGGACCTACGAGCAGTACTTC. This encodes CASSPGWTYEQYF.

This clonotype was counted only a few times. V and J are TRBV27 and TRBJ2-1; 9 positions agree with TRBD2. Germline V CDR1 and CDR2: MNHEY, SMNVEV (reference sequence). Trimming took 3 bases from V and 6 from J; bases not matched to a gene: 3. The length of the CDR3 is 14 residues. The CDR3 region is CASSFLAGTNEQFF. CDR3 sequence (DNA): TGTGCCAGCAGTTTCCTAGCGGGAACCAATGAGCAGTTCTTC.

This clonotype has at least ten counts. The J gene is TRBJ2-7, the V gene TRBV25-1, with 13 bases aligning to TRBD2. Germline V gene sequence: CDR1 MGHDK, CDR2 SYGVNS. V trimming: 5 bases; J trimming: 0 bases; junction bases outside the gene matches: 25. The CDR3 runs 23 residues. The CDR3 loop reads CASSYLLNPRTSGRPSLSYEQYF. The CDR3 nucleotides read TGTGCCAGCAGTTATCTCCTTAATCCGAGGACTAGCGGGAGACCTTCCCTCTCCTACGAGCAGTACTTC.

The V call is TRBV19, the J call TRBJ2-1, with D perhaps matching TRBD2 (6 bases). The germline V gene encodes CDR1 LNHDA and CDR2 SQIVND (reference sequence). V was clipped by 3 bases and J by 6 bases, with 12 bases between them. CDR3 length: 14 amino acids. The CDR3: CASSIYGSANEQFF. The CDR3, as DNA: TGTGCCAGTAGTATCTACGGGAGCGCCAATGAGCAGTTCTTC.

The chain joins TRBV6-2 or TRBV6-3 to TRBJ2-3; 9 positions match TRBD2. The CDR3 has 13 residues. V shed 2 bases, J shed 8 bases, and the junction held 2 bases outside the gene matches. Germline values: CDR1 MNHEY, CDR2 SVGEGT. The CDR3 reads CASSYPRGGTQYF. The CDR3 region has the DNA TGTGCCAGCAGTTACCCGCGGGGGGGTACGCAGTATTTT.

This clonotype was seen a few times. CDR3 nucleotide sequence: TGTGCCAGTAGTCCCGACAGCGCGGGGCAGCCCCAGCATTTT. This sequence encodes CASSPDSAGQPQHF. The chain is built from TRBV19 and TRBJ1-5, with a weak D call TRBD1 (5 bases). The length of the CDR3 is 14 residues. Trimming removed 5 bases from V and 7 bases from J, with 15 bases in between. Germline values: CDR1 LNHDA, CDR2 SQIVND (reference sequence).

The table lists this clonotype with many counts. The genes are TRBV12-3 or TRBV12-4 and TRBJ2-1, with no clear D. V lost 3 bases, J lost 2 bases, and 11 bases lay in between. This CDR3 comprises 15 residues. CDR3 bases: TGTGCCAGCAGTTTGGGTTTTGGGGCCTACAATGAGCAGTTCTTC. It is translated as CASSLGFGAYNEQFF.

V usage is TRBV19 and J usage is TRBJ1-6; no reliable D call. V shed 4 bases and J shed 5 bases, with 15 bases lying between them. The CDR3 has 16 residues. The germline gives CDR1 LNHDA, CDR2 SQIVND (reference sequence). The CDR3 sequence: CASSTLSGYDNSPLHF. As DNA, the CDR3 is TGTGCCAGTAGTACCCTCTCCGGGTATGATAATTCACCCCTCCACTTT.

This clonotype occurred many times. The rearrangement uses TRBV7-2 and TRBJ1-6; no firm D call. V dropped 5 bases and J dropped 7 bases, with 9 bases sitting between them. CDR3 length: 13 residues. Germline loops: CDR1 SGHTA, CDR2 FQGNSA. The CDR3 nucleotides are TGTGCCAGCAGCAATACAGCCAATTCACCCCTCCACTTT. This gives the protein CASSNTANSPLHF.

This clonotype was seen ten or more times. The chain combines TRBV12-3 or TRBV12-4 with TRBJ2-1; no definite D call. The CDR3 sequence is 12 residues long. With 5 bases removed from V and 7 bases from J, the gap between germline ends came to 9 bases. The CDR3 loop reads CASSHSTNEQFF. In nucleotides, the CDR3 is TGTGCCAGCAGTCATAGTACGAATGAGCAGTTCTTC.

V usage is TRBV14 and J usage is TRBJ2-3; no reliable D call. Per germline, CDR1 SGHDN and CDR2 FVKESK. This CDR3 is 16 amino acids long. V was clipped by 2 bases and J by 0 bases, with 12 bases between them. CDR3 sequence reads: CASSQRPGTSTDTQYF. For the CDR3, the DNA is TGTGCCAGCAGCCAAAGGCCGGGTACTAGCACAGATACGCAGTATTTT.

This clonotype was recorded at least ten times. This rearrangement joins TRBV28 to TRBJ1-2, with D perhaps TRBD1 (5 bases). V lost 2 bases and J 12 bases, leaving 13 bases between the germline ends. Per the germline V gene, CDR1 is MDHEN and CDR2 is SYDVKM. This CDR3 region has 12 residues. The CDR3 loop is CASSLGQSRHTF. CDR3 in DNA: TGTGCCAGCAGTTTAGGACAATCCCGTCACACCTTC.

In this sample, this clonotype turned up many times. This chain joins TRBV11-2 and TRBJ2-7, with a possible D match to TRBD1 (5 bases). V was trimmed by 6 bases and J by 1 base, leaving 13 bases between them. The germline CDR1 and CDR2 sequences are SGHAT and FQNNGV. The CDR3 is made up of 14 amino acids. CDR3 in amino acids: CASSPRVASYEQYF. As DNA, the CDR3 is TGTGCCAGCAGTCCCAGGGTGGCATCCTACGAGCAGTACTTC.

V usage is TRBV28 and J usage is TRBJ2-7, with 7 nucleotides matching TRBD1. The V and J ends lost 3 bases and 2 bases, in that order; junction bases with no gene match: 10. In germline, CDR1 is MDHEN, CDR2 SYDVKM. CDR3 length equals 16 residues. CDR3 DNA sequence: TGTGCCAGCAGTTTTTTAGGTCCGGACAGGACCTACGAGCAGTACTTC. Amino acid sequence: CASSFLGPDRTYEQYF.

There are many counts of this clonotype. The rearrangement joins TRBV20-1 to TRBJ2-7, with 8 nucleotides matching TRBD1. The CDR3 has 15 residues. V dropped 1 base and J dropped 0; count of bases not matched to a gene: 5. The germline gives CDR1 DFQATT, CDR2 SNEGSKA (reference sequence). The CDR3 bases are TGCAGTGCTAGAGGCTTGGGGACAGGCTCCTACGAGCAGTACTTC. This sequence encodes CSARGLGTGSYEQYF.

This clonotype has at least ten counts. The CDR3 protein is CASSRERGEKLFF. Here the CDR3 DNA reads TGTGCCAGCAGCAGGGAACGGGGAGAAAAACTGTTTTTT. The rearrangement uses TRBV7-3 and TRBJ1-4; D remains ambiguous. This CDR3 is 13 amino acids long. Germline lookup yields CDR1 SGHTA and CDR2 FQGTGA. Deletions cut 5 bases from V and 8 bases from J, with 12 bases between.

The J gene is TRBJ2-7, the V gene TRBV7-8, with TRBD2 identical over 11 bases. Germline CDR1 is SGHVS and CDR2 is FQNEAQ. This CDR3 contains 18 residues. V lost 0 bases to trimming and J lost 2 bases; unmatched junction nucleotides: 9. CDR3 loop: CASSLAPSLAGGTYEQYF. In nucleotides, the CDR3 is TGTGCCAGCAGCTTAGCGCCTTCCCTAGCGGGAGGTACCTACGAGCAGTACTTC.